These 11 T cell receptor beta chains were all obtained from the same sample, sequenced in a study of blood T cells in healthy people across ages. Using a J-beta primer mix together with a sample-barcoded 5' primer, a second PCR was run for roughly 6 to 12 cycles. TCRdb independently ran MiXCR on the 5' RACE reads; one entry per CDR3 protein. The table records some 690,000 distinct CDR3 sequences, roughly 20% of them present only once. Specimen: blood. These receptors all come from a man between 65 and 85 years old in good health.

The genes are TRBV30 and TRBJ2-7, with 10 bases aligning to TRBD1. TRBJ2-5 matches the DNA end more closely, so the J call is doubtful. Germline V CDR1 and CDR2: GTSNPN, SVGIG (reference sequence). This CDR3 contains 14 residues. CDR3 nucleotides: TGTGCCAGTCACTTGGGACAGGGGAGGGAGACCCAGTACTTC. Its translation: CASHLGQGRETQYF.

This chain uses TRBV12-3 or TRBV12-4 with TRBJ2-3; TRBD2 matches at 8 bases. The CDR3 runs 13 residues. J lost 6 bases, V lost 7 bases, and 6 bases had no gene match. The CDR3 sequence: CASNRGGVDTQYF. The CDR3 DNA reads as TGTGCCAGCAACCGGGGGGGAGTGGATACGCAGTATTTT.

This chain joins TRBV3-1 and TRBJ2-5; D is perhaps TRBD2 (5 bases). The closer fit of TRBJ2-7 to the DNA end suggests the J call may be wrong. Germline CDR1 LGHDT, CDR2 YNNKEL (reference sequence). The CDR3 extends over 15 amino acids. The CDR3 bases are TGTGCCAGCAGCTTTATAAGACGGGAAGGTTACGAGCAGTACGTC. It encodes CASSFIRREGYEQYV.

There are a few counts of this clonotype. CDR3 nucleotide sequence: TGTGCCAGCAGCTTAGTGCTTAGCTCAGGCACAGATACGCAGTATTTT. It codes for CASSLVLSSGTDTQYF. The chain uses TRBV11-1 and TRBJ2-3; unclear D gene. The germline CDR1 and CDR2 sequences are SGHAT and FQDESV (reference sequence). Between the trimmed V and J ends, which lost 1 base and 1 base, there was a span of 12 bases. This CDR3 is built from 16 residues.

This clonotype has only a few counts. The chain combines TRBV20-1 with TRBJ1-4, with D unresolved. Germline values: CDR1 DFQATT, CDR2 SNEGSKA (reference sequence). Trimming cost V 5 bases and J 5 bases, with 15 bases left between them. The CDR3 is 14 amino acids. CDR3 sequence reads: CSAYYGRGNEKLFF. The CDR3 DNA reads as TGCAGTGCTTACTACGGGAGAGGGAATGAAAAACTGTTTTTT.

The chain carries TRBV5-5 and TRBJ2-5; D remains ambiguous. V shed 4 bases and J shed 3 bases, with 22 bases lying between them. Germline V gives CDR1 SGHKS, CDR2 YYEKEE (reference sequence). CDR3 size: 17 residues. The CDR3 bases are TGTGCCAGCAGCGAACACCGGGCCCAACTCCAAAAAGAGACCCAGTACTTC. Protein product: CASSEHRAQLQKETQYF. Based on the CDR3 plus reference TRBV5-5 and TRBJ2-5, the full variable domain is DAGVTQSPTHLIKTRGQQVTLRCSPISGHKSVSWYQQVLGQGPQFIFQYYEKEERGRGNFPDRFSARQFPNYSSELNVNALLLGDSALYLCASSEHRAQLQKETQYFGPGTRLLVL.

This clonotype has more than one count but fewer than ten. The chain carries TRBV3-1 and TRBJ1-1; 7 bases are shared with TRBD1. Germline CDR1 and CDR2: LGHDT and YNNKEL (reference sequence). There are 14 residues in the CDR3. V shed 1 base and J 5 bases; nucleotides not matched to a gene: 4. The CDR3 reads CASSQVLRGTEAFF. The CDR3 DNA reads TGTGCCAGCAGCCAAGTTCTCAGGGGGACTGAAGCTTTCTTT.

This clonotype has only a few counts. The CDR3 reads CASRIVRYTSTDTQYF. The DNA of the CDR3 is TGTGCCAGCAGAATAGTTCGATATACTAGCACAGATACGCAGTATTTT. The chain uses TRBV7-9 and TRBJ2-3, with no clear D. Trimming removed 6 bases at V and 0 bases at J, with 16 bases between. Germline loops: CDR1 SEHNR, CDR2 FQNEAQ (reference sequence). The CDR3 totals 16 residues.

The CDR3 DNA reads TGCAGTGCTAGCTCGGGGATCGGGGGGCAAGAGACCCAGTACTTC. This encodes CSASSGIGGQETQYF. The chain is built from TRBV20-1 and TRBJ2-5; 7 nucleotides agree with TRBD2. Germline V gene sequence: CDR1 DFQATT, CDR2 SNEGSKA (reference sequence). This CDR3 comprises 15 residues. V was pared by 3 bases and J by 2 bases, with 9 bases of the junction left unmatched.

The sample holds a few counts of this clonotype. The rearrangement links TRBV14 to TRBJ2-3; TRBD1 agrees at 10 bases. V lost 1 base to trimming and J lost 6 bases; unmatched junction nucleotides: 10. The CDR3 contains 17 residues. Germline CDR1 is SGHDN and CDR2 is FVKESK. The CDR3 DNA sequence: TGTGCCAGCAGCCAAGCCTTACGGGACAGGGGAGGGGATACGCAGTATTTT. This gives the protein CASSQALRDRGGDTQYF. Full variable domain (missing parts from reference TRBV14 and TRBJ2-3): EAGVTQFPSHSVIEKGQTVTLRCDPISGHDNLYWYRRVMGKEIKFLLHFVKESKQDESGMPNNRFLAERTGGTYSTLKVQPAELEDSGVYFCASSQALRDRGGDTQYFGPGTRLTVL.

This rearrangement joins TRBV5-1 to TRBJ2-5, with 10 bases matching TRBD1. The J call may be faulty, since TRBJ2-7 better matches the DNA end. CDR1 is SGHRS, CDR2 YFSETQ, per germline. This CDR3 is 16 amino acids long. CDR3 DNA sequence: TGCGCCAGCAGCTTGGTGGGACAGGGGCCTACCTACGAGCAGTACTTC. Translated, it gives CASSLVGQGPTYEQYF.